This T cell receptor (beta chain) is from a study of response to subunit inactivated influenza vaccine. General observations from the study: Researchers suggested that each seasonal influenza vaccination recruits few new T cells.

TCRdb called the RT-PCR reads again in MiXCR, with one record for every CDR3 protein. Here the sample spans hundreds of thousands of distinct CDR3 sequences, approximately 13% being singletons. On this clonotype itself: As yet, its antigen is unknown.

Trimming removed 0 bases at V and 4 bases at J, with 8 bases between. Germline V gene data show CDR1 as SGDLS and CDR2 as YYNGEE. The CDR3 length is 14 residues. This sequence originates from a man aged 45-60 years who received an inactivated influenza vaccine. Sequenced material: PBMCs from blood, taken less than 15 days before vaccination. J is TRBJ1-5 and V is TRBV9; D unclear. DNA for the CDR3: TGTGCCAGCAGCGTAGAGGCAGCTAATCAGCCCCAGCATTTT. This translates into CASSVEAANQPQHF.